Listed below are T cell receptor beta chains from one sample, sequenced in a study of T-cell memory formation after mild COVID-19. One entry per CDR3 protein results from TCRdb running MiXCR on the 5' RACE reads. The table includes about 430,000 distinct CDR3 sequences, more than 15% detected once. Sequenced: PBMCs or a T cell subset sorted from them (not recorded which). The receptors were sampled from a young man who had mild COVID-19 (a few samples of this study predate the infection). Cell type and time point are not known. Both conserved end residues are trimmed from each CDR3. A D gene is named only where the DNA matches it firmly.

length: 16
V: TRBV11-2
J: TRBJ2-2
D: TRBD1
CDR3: ASSLTWAGGRNTGELF

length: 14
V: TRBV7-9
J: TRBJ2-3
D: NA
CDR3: ASSSLRTLSTDTQY

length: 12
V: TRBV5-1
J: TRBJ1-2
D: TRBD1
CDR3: ASSSKQGAGGYT

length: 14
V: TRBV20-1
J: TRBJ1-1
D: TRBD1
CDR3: SAPPSPTGMNTEAF

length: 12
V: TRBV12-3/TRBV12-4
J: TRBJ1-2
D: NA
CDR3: ASSFSHSGDGYT

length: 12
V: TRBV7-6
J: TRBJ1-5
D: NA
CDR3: ASSLPAGKGPQH

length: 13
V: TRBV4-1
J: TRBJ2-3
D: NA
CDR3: ASSRTSNYADTQY

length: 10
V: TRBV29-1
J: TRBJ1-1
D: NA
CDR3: SVDGGDTEAF

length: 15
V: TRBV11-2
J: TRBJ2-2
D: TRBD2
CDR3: ASSSLRDYVNTGELF

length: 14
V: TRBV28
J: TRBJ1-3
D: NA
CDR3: ASGGGLQGSGNTIY

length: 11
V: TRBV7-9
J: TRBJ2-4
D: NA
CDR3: ASSPEGRNIQY

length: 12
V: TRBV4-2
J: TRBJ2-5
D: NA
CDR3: ASSKGEREETQY

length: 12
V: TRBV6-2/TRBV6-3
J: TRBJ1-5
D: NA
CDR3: ASTDRSWDQPQH

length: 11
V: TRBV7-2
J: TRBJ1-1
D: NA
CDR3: ASSSQAQTEAF

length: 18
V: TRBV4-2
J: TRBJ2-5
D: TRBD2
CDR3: ASSQDPSSGGPTPRETQY

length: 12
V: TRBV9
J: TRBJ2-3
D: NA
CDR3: ASSVPGSTDTQY

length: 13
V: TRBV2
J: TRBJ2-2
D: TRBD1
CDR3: ASNGQGANTGELF

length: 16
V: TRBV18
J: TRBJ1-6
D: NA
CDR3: ASSPPLSPDTYNSPLH

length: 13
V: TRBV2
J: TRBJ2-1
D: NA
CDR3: ASTAPGQRNNEQF

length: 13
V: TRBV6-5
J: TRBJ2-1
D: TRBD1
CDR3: ASSYGTGGSDEQF

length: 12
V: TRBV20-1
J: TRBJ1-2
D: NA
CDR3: SARVGTQVYGYT

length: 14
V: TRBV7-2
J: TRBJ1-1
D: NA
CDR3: ASSLLGGWGNTEAF